This T cell receptor beta chain was captured in a study of T cells in localized non-small cell lung cancer. Only a few counts were recorded for this clone. Data came from immunoSEQ multiplex PCR; TCRdb stores just in-frame clones and leaves some out. The sample lists just over 3,000 clones; around 25% were seen once. V was pared by 0 bases and J by 2 bases, with 13 bases between. CDR3 length equals 16 residues. CDR1 is SGDLS and CDR2 is YYNGEE in the germline V gene. The sequence was collected from a woman between 35 and 70 years old with stage I lung adenocarcinoma. Sequenced here: lung tumor tissue, sampled before any cancer treatment. The gene calls are TRBV9 and TRBJ2-3, with D tentatively TRBD2 (5 bases). In DNA, the CDR3 is TGTGCCAGCAGCGTAGGGGCTAGCTTTACCACAGATACGCAGTATTTT. Its translation is CASSVGASFTTDTQYF.